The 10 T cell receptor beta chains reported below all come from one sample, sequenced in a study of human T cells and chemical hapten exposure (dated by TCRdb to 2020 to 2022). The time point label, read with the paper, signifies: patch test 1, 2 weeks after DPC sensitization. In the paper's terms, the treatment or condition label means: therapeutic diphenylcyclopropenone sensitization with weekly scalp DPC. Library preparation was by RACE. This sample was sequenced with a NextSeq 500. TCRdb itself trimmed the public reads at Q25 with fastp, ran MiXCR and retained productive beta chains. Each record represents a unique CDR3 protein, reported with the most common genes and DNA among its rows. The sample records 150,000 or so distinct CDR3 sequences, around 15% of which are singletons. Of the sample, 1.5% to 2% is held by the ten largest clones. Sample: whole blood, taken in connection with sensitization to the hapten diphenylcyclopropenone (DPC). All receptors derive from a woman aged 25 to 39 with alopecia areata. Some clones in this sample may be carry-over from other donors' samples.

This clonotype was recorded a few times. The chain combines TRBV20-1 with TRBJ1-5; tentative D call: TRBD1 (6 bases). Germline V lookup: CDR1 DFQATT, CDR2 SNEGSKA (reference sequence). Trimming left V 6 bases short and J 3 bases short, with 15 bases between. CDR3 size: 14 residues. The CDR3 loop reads CSAPPGGLNQPQHF. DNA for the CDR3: TGCAGTGCCCCCCCGGGGGGGCTCAATCAGCCCCAGCATTTT.

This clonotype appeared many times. The CDR3, as DNA: TGCAGCGTTGACGAGAGGAGGGCTGGAAACACCATATATTTT. Protein product: CSVDERRAGNTIYF. This chain links TRBV29-1 with TRBJ1-3; no definite D call. Between the trimmed V and J ends, which lost 3 bases and 2 bases, there was a span of 11 bases. The CDR3 sequence is 14 residues long. CDR1 is SQVTM and CDR2 is ANQGSEA in the germline V gene.

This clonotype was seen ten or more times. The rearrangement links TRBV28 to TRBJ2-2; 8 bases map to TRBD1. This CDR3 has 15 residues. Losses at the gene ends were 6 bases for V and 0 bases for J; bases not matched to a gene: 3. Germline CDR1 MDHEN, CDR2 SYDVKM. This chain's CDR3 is CASSPGGSNTGELFF. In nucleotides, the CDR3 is TGTGCCAGCAGCCCAGGGGGCTCGAACACCGGGGAGCTGTTTTTT.

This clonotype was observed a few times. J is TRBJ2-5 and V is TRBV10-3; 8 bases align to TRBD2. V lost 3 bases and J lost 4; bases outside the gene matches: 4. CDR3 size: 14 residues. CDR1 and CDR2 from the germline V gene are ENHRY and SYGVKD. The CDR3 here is CAISDSLAGETQYF. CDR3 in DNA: TGTGCCATCAGTGATAGCCTAGCGGGAGAGACCCAGTACTTC.

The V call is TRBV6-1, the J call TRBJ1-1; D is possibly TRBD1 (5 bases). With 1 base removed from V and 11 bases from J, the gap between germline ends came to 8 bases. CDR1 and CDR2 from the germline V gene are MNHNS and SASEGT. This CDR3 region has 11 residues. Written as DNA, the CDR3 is TGTGCCAGCAGTGAAGTGGGGGTTGCTTTCTTT. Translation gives CASSEVGVAFF.

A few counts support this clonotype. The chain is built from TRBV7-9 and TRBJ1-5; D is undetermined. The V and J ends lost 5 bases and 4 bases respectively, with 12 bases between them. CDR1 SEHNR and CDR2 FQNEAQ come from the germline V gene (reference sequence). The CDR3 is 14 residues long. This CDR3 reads CASSASVINQPQHF. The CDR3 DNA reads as TGTGCCAGCAGCGCTAGTGTGATAAATCAGCCCCAGCATTTT.

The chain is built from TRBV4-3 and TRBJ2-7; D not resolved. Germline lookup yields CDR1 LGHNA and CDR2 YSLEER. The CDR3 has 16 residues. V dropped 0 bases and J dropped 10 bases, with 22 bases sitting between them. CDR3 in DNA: TGCGCCAGCAGCCAAGATATTTTGGCGCAGATGACACAACAGTACTTC. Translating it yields CASSQDILAQMTQQYF.

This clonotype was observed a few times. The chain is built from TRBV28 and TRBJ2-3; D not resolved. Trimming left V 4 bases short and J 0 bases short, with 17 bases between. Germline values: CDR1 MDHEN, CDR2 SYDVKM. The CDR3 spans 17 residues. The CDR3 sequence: CASSSQYFSPSTDTQYF. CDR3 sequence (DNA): TGTGCCAGCAGTTCCCAATACTTCTCCCCGAGCACAGATACGCAGTATTTT.

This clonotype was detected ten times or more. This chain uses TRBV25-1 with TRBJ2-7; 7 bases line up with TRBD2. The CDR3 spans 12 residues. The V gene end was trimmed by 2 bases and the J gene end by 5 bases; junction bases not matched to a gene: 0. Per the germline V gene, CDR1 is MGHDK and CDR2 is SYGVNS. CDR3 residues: CASSEGRDEQYF. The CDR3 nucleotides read TGTGCCAGCAGTGAAGGGAGGGACGAGCAGTACTTC.

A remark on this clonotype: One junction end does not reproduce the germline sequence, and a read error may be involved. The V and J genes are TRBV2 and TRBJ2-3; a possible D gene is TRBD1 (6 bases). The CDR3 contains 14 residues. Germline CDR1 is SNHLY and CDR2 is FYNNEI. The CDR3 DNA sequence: TGTGCCAGCAGGTGGGGGCCTAGCACAGATTCGCAGTATTTT. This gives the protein CASRWGPSTDSQYF.